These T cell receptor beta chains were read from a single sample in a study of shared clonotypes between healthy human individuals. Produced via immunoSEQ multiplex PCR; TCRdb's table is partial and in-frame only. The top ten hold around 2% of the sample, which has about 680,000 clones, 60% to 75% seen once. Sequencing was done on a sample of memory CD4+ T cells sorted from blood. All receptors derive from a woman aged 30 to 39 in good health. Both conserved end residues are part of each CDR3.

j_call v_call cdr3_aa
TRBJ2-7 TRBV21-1 CASSKVRTSGRWNEQYF
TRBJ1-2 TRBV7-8 CASSPLGGAVGYTF
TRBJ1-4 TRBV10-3 CAIRRGQDEKLFF
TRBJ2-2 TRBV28 CASSSQGVDTGELFF
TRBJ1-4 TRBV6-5 CASSSVGTGRNEKLFF
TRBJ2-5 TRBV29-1 CSVEEVAGFRGETQYF
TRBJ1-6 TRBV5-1 CASSSRSPGQGGNSPLHF
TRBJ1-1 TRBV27 CASSLSPLTEAFF
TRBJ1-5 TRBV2 CASSERDKKRVQPQHF
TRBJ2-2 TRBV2 CASSEKQATGELFF
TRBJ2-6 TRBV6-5 CASKLGHSGANVLTF
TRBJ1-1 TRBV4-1 CASSQVQGAPEAFF
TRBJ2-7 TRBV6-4 CASNPPPTETYEQYF
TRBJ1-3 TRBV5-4 CASSLVGSASSGNTIYF
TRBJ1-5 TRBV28 CASSLAGSSNQPQHF
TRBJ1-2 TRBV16 CASSQSLQERYTF
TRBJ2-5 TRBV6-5 CASRGQTQETQYF
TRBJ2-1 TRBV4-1 CASSQLVFLFF
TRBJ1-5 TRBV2 CASSDGGAGQPQHF
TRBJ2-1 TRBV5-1 CASSLLATDNEQFF
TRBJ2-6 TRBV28 CASRDGSGANVLTF
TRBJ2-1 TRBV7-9 CASSGQTIRDEQFF
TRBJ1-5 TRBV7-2 CASSLVAGFSNQPQHF
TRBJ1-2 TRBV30 CAWGDRGYGYTF
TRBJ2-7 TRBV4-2 CASSQAGAGIIYEQYF
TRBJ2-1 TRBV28 CASSSYSRAGGVEQFF
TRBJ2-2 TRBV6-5 CASSYQDTGELFF
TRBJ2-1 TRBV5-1 CASSSGTSVYSEQFF
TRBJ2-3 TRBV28 CASTGEVTDTQYF
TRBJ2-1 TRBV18 CASSLSSLDEQFF
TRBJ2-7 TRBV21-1 CASRGTGVHEQYF
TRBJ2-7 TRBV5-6 CASSFARDRGYYEQYF
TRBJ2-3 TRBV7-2 CASSIGHSTDTQYF
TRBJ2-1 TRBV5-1 CASSKPGQVNNEQFF
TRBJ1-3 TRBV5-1 CASSLAGSLSGNTIYF
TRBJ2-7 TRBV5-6 CASSFRRVGPFEQYF
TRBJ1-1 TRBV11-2 CASMRDTEAFF
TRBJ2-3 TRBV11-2 CASSLVGGGFFETTDTQYF
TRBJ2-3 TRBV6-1 CASSAREAGDTQYF
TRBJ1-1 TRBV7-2 CANNYGVGMNTEAFF
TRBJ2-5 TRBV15 CATGPDRGKGETQYF
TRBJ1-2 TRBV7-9 CASSERGTGSGYTF
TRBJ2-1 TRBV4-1 CASSQMGLAGGFSEQFF
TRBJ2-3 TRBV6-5 CASRGYKTDTQYF
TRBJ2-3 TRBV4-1 CASSRLGQGGTDTQYF
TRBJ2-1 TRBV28 CASSFLSSGRAWQFF
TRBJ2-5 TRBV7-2 CASSLDWDRETQYF
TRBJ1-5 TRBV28 CASSFQGARNQPQHF
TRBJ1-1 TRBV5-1 CASSLLRTGVTEAFF
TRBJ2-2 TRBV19 CASRYSGRISGELFF
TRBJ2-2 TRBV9 CASGLTGTFQTGELFF
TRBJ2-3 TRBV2 CASRAQGASTDTQYF
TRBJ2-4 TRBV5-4 CASSLRTALAKNIQYF
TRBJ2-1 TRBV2 CASSMRLAGDNEQFF
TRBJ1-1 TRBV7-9 CASSLDGIGAFF
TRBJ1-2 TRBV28 CASRISVYGYTF